Below, one TCR beta chain is given with its context. Its antigen is unidentified. The data were produced by immunoSEQ multiplex PCR, yet TCRdb's version contains in-frame clones alone and is incomplete. Of about 39,000 clones listed, approximately 93% are singletons. The sample belongs to a study of graft-versus-host responses after intestinal transplantation. Study context: Isolated intestinal, liver-intestinal, or multivisceral transplants were what recipients had. After anti-thymocyte globulin induction, recipients took tacrolimus and steroids for about 3 years.

After removal of 4 bases from V and 7 bases from J, the junction contained 2 bases not matched to a gene. The CDR3 has 14 residues. Germline assignment: CDR1 ENHRY and CDR2 SYGVKD. Notes on the study in general: Recipient marrow held GvH clones, some first seen in ileum or blood. Association was observed between peak circulating GvH clone levels and early post-transplant HvG declines.

Sequenced here: PBMCs, sampled approximately 700 days after intestinal transplantation. The source of this sequence is a human patient who received an intestinal transplant, so some T cells may come from the graft donor. V is TRBV10-3 and J is TRBJ2-1; 12 nucleotides line up with TRBD2. The CDR3 nucleotides are TGTGCCATCAGTGCTAGCGGGAGGGGAAATGAGCAGTTCTTC. Its translation: CAISASGRGNEQFF.